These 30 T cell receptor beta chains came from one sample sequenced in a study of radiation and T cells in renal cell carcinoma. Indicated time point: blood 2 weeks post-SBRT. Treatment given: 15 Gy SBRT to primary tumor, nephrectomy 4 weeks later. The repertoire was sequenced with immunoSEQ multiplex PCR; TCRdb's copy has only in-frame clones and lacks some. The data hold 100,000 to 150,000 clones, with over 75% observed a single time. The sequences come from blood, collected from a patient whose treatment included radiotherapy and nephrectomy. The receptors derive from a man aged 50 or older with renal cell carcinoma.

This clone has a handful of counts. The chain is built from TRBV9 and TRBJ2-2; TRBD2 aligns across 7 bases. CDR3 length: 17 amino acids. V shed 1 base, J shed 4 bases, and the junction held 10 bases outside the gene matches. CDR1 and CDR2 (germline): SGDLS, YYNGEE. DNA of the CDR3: TGTGCCAGCAGCGTACGGGGCGGGAGTGGTCGCACCGGGGAGCTGTTTTTT. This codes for CASSVRGGSGRTGELFF.

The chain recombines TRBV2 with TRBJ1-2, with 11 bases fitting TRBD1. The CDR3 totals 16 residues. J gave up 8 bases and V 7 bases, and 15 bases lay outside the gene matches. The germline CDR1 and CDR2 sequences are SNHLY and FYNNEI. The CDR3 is CASMEGLGQGAPGYTF. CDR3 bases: TGTGCCAGCATGGAAGGACTAGGACAGGGGGCGCCCGGCTACACCTTC.

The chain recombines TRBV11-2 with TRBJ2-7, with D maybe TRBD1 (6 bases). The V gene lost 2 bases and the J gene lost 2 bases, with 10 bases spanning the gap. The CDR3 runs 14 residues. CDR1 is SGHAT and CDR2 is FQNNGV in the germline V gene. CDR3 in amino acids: CASSLIRGTYEQYF. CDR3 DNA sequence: TGTGCCAGCAGCTTAATTAGGGGGACCTACGAGCAGTACTTC.

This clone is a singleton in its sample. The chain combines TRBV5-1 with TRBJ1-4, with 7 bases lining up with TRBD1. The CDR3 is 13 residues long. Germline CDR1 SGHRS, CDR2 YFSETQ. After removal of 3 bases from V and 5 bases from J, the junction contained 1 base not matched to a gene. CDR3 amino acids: CASSSQGNEKLFF. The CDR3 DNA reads TGCGCCAGCAGCTCACAGGGGAATGAAAAACTGTTTTTT.

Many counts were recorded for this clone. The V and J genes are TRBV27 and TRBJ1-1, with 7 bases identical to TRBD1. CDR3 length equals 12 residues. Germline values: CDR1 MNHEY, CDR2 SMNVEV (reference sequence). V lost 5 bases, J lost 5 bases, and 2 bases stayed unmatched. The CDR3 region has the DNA TGTGCCAGCAGTGCAGGGGGTACTGAAGCTTTCTTT. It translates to CASSAGGTEAFF.

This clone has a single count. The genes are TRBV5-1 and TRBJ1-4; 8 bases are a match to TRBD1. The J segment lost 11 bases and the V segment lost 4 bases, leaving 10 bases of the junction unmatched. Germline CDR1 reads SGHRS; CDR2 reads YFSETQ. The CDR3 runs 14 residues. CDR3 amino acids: CASSPGQAPKKLFF. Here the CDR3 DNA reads TGCGCCAGCAGCCCGGGACAGGCCCCCAAGAAACTGTTTTTT.

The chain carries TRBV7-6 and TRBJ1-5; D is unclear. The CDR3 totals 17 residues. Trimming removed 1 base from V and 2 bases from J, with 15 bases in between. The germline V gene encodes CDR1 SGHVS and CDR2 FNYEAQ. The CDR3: CASSLDFYNTGNQPQHF. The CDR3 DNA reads TGTGCCAGCAGCTTAGATTTCTATAATACGGGCAATCAGCCCCAGCATTTT.

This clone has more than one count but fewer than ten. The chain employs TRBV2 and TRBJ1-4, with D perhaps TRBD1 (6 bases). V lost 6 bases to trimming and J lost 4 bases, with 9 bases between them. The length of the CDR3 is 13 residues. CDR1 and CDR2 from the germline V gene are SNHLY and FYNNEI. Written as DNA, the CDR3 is TGTGCCAGCAGGAGGACAGTTAATGAAAAACTGTTTTTT. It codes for CASRRTVNEKLFF.

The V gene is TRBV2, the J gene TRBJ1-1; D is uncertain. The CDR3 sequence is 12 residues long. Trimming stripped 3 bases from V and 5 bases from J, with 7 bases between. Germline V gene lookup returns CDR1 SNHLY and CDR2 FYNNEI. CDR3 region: CASSEQETEAFF. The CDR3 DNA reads TGTGCCAGCAGTGAGCAGGAGACTGAAGCTTTCTTT.

CDR3 sequence: CASSLLGSTGELFF. The CDR3 DNA follows: TGTGCCAGCAGCTTACTCGGCAGCACCGGGGAGCTGTTTTTT. The V gene is TRBV7-2, the J gene TRBJ2-2; D remains unclear. Trimming removed 2 bases at V and 4 bases at J, with 8 bases between. Per germline, CDR1 SGHTA and CDR2 FQGNSA. There are 14 residues in the CDR3.

CDR3 DNA sequence: TGCGCCAGCATGCCTAGCGGGGGGTACTCCTACAATGAGCAGTTCTTC. Amino acid sequence: CASMPSGGYSYNEQFF. This rearrangement joins TRBV5-1 to TRBJ2-1; 11 bases are shared with TRBD2. The CDR3 is 16 residues long. Trimming removed 6 bases from V and 0 bases from J; junction bases left unmatched: 5. Germline CDR1 and CDR2: SGHRS and YFSETQ.

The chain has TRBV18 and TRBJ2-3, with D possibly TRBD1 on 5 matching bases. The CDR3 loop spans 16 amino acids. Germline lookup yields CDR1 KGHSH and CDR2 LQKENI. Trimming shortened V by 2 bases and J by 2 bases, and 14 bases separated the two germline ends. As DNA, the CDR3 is TGTGCCAGCTCACCATGGTTGTCAGGGTACACAGATACGCAGTATTTT. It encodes CASSPWLSGYTDTQYF. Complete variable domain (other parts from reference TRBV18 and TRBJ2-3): NAGVMQNPRHLVRRRGQEARLRCSPMKGHSHVYWYRQLPEEGLKFMVYLQKENIIDESGMPKERFSAEFPKEGPSILRIQQVVRGDSAAYFCASSPWLSGYTDTQYFGPGTRLTVL.

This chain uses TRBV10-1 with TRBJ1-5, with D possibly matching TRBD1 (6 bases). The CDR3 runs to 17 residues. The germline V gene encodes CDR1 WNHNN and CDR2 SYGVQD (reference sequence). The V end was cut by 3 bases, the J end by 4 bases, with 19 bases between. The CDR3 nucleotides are TGCGCCAGCAGTGATTCGGGACAAGGCCTTTGTAATCAGCCCCAGCATTTT. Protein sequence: CASSDSGQGLCNQPQHF.

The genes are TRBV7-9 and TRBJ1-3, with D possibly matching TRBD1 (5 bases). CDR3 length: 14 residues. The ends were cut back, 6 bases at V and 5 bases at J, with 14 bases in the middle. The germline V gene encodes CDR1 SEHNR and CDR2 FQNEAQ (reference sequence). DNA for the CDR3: TGTGCCAGCAGGGTATCCGGGGGGAGAAACACCATATATTTT. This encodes CASRVSGGRNTIYF. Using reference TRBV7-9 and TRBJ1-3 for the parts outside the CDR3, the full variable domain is DTGVSQNPRHKITKRGQNVTFRCDPISEHNRLYWYRQTLGQGPEFLTYFQNEAQLEKSRLLSDRFSAERPKGSFSTLEIQRTEQGDSAMYLCASRVSGGRNTIYFGEGSWLTVV.

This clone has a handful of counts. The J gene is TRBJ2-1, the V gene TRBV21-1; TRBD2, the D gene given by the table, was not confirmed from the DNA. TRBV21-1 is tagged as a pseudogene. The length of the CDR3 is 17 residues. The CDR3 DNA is TGTGCCAGCAGCAAATCACACCAGCGGGATTACTACAATGAGCAGTTCTTC. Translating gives CASSKSHQRDYYNEQFF.

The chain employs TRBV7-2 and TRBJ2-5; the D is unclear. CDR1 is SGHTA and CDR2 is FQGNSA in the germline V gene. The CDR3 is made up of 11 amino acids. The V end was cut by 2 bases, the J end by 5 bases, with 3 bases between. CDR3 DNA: TGTGCCAGCAGCTTAAAGGAGACCCAGTACTTC. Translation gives CASSLKETQYF.

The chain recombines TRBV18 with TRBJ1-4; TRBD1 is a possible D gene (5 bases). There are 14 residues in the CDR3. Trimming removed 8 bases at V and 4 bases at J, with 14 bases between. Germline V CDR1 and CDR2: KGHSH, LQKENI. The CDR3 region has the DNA TGTGCCAGCAACGATGGGGGAGGTAATGAAAAACTGTTTTTT. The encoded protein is CASNDGGGNEKLFF.

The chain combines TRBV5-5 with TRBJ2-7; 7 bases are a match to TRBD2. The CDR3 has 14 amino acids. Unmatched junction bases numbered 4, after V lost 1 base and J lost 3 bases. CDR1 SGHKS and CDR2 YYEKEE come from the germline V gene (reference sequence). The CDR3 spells CASSLWEGNYEQYF. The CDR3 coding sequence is TGTGCCAGCAGCTTGTGGGAGGGCAACTACGAGCAGTACTTC.

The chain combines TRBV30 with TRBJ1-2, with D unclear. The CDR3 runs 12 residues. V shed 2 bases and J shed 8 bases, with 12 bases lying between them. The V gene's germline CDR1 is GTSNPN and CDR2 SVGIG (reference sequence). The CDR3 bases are TGTGCCTGGAGTCCCGCGGTACCCGGCTACACCTTC. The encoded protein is CAWSPAVPGYTF.

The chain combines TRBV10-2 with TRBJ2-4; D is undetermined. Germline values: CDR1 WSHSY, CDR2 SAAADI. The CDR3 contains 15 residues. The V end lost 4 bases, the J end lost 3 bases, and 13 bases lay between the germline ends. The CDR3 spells CASSVGQLVKNIQYF. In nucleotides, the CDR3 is TGCGCCAGCAGTGTCGGCCAGTTGGTCAAAAACATTCAGTACTTC.

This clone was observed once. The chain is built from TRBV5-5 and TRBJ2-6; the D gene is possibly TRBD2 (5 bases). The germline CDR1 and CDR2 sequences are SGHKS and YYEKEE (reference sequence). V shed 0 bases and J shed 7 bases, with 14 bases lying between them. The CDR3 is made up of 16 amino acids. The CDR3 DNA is TGTGCCAGCAGCTTGGTCCGGGAAAGTAAAGCCAACGTCCTGACTTTC. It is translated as CASSLVRESKANVLTF.

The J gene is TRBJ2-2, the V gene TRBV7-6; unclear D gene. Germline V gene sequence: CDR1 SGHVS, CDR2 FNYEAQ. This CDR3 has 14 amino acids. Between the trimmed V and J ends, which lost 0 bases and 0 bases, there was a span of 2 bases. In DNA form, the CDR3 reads TGTGCCAGCAGCTTAGCCCCGAACACCGGGGAGCTGTTTTTT. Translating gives CASSLAPNTGELFF.

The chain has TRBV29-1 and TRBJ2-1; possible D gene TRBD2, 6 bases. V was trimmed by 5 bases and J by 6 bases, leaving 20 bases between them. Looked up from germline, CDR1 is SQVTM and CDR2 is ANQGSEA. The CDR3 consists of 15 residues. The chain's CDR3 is CSVPNRDWDPNEQFF. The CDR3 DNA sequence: TGCAGCGTTCCCAACCGGGACTGGGACCCCAATGAGCAGTTCTTC.

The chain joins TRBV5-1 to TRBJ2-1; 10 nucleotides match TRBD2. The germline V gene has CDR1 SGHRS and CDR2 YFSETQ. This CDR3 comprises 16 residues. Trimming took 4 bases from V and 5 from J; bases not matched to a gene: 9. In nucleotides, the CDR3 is TGCGCCAGCAGCAACCAAGCCGGGACTAGCGACAATGAGCAGTTCTTC. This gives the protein CASSNQAGTSDNEQFF. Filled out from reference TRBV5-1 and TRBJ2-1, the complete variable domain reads KAGVTQTPRYLIKTRGQQVTLSCSPISGHRSVSWYQQTPGQGLQFLFEYFSETQRNKGNFPGRFSGRQFSNSRSEMNVSTLELGDSALYLCASSNQAGTSDNEQFFGPGTRLTVL.

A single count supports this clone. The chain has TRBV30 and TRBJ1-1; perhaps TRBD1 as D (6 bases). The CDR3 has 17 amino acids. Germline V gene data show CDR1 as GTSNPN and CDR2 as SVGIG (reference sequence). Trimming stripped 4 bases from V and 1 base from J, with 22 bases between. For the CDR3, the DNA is TGTGCCTGGAAAAAAGGTGCGGGACAAAAGAAGAACACTGAAGCTTTCTTT. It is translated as CAWKKGAGQKKNTEAFF. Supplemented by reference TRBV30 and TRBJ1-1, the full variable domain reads SQTIHQWPATLVQPVGSPLSLECTVEGTSNPNLYWYRQAAGRGLQLLFYSVGIGQISSEVPQNLSASRPQDRQFILSSKKLLLSDSGFYLCAWKKGAGQKKNTEAFFGQGTRLTVV.

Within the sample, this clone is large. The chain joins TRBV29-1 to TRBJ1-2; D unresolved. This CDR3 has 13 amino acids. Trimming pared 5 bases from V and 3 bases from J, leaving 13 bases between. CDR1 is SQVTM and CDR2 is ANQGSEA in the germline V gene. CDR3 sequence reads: CSVPPQRDYGYTF. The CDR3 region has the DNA TGCAGCGTTCCTCCCCAGAGGGACTATGGCTACACCTTC.

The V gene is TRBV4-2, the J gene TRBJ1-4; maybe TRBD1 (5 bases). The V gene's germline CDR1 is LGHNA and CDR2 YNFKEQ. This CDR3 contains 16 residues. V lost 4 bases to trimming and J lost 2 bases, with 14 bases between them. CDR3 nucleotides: TGTGCCAGCAGCCCCAGGTGGGGGGTGACTAATGAAAAACTGTTTTTT. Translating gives CASSPRWGVTNEKLFF.

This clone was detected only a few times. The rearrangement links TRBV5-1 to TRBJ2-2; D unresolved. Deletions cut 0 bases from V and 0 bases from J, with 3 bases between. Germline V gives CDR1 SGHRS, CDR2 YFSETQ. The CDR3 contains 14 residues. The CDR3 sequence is CASSLGTNTGELFF. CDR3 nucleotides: TGCGCCAGCAGCTTGGGAACGAACACCGGGGAGCTGTTTTTT.

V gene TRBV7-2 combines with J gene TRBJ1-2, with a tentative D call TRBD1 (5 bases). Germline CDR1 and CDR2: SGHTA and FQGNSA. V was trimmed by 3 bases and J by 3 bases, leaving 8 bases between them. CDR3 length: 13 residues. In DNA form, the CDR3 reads TGTGCCAGCAGCTTGCAGGGCGACTATGGCTACACCTTC. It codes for CASSLQGDYGYTF.

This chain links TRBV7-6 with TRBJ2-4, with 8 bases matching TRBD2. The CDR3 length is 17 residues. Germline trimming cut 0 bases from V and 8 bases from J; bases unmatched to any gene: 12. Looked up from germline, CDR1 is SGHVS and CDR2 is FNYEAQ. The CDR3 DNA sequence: TGTGCCAGCAGCTTAGCGCCACCGGGAGGGCTTTTAGACATTCAGTACTTC. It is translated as CASSLAPPGGLLDIQYF.